The T cell receptor (beta chain) described here comes from a study of shared T cell receptors in the human thymus. The repertoire was sequenced with immunoSEQ multiplex PCR; TCRdb's copy has only in-frame clones and lacks some. The table includes some 400,000 clones, approximately 95% detected once. CDR1 is MRHNA, CDR2 SNTAGT, per germline. The CDR3 length is 16 residues. V was pared by 4 bases and J by 2 bases, with 15 bases between. The TCR sequence derives from a human donor. Material: thymocytes. The chain combines TRBV6-4 with TRBJ2-1; D possibly corresponds to TRBD2 (6 bases). The CDR3 DNA is TGTGCCAGCAGTGTTCAGGGAGGTGGGGCCTACAATGAGCAGTTCTTC. It yields the protein CASSVQGGGAYNEQFF.